This T cell receptor (beta chain) derives from a study of T-cell reconstitution after alpha-beta-depleted transplantation in children. Germline V gene lookup returns CDR1 SQVTM and CDR2 ANQGSEA. Trimming cost V 4 bases and J 6 bases; bases outside gene matches: 5. This CDR3 has 14 amino acids. Unique molecular identifiers were used to barcode this TCRbeta library. In TCRdb, the PCR reads were re-called with MiXCR into one record per CDR3 protein. Of 500,000 to 600,000 distinct CDR3 sequences listed, approximately 20% are singletons. The receptor was derived from a human donor who donated a stem cell graft to a child with acute lymphoblastic leukemia. This chain links TRBV29-1 with TRBJ2-1; 11 bases are shared with TRBD1. Here the sequenced sample was PBMCs from the stem cell graft donor, taken from the stem cell graft. Here the CDR3 DNA reads TGCAGCGTTGGGCCGGGACAGGGGGTCAATGAGCAGTTCTTC. It codes for CSVGPGQGVNEQFF.